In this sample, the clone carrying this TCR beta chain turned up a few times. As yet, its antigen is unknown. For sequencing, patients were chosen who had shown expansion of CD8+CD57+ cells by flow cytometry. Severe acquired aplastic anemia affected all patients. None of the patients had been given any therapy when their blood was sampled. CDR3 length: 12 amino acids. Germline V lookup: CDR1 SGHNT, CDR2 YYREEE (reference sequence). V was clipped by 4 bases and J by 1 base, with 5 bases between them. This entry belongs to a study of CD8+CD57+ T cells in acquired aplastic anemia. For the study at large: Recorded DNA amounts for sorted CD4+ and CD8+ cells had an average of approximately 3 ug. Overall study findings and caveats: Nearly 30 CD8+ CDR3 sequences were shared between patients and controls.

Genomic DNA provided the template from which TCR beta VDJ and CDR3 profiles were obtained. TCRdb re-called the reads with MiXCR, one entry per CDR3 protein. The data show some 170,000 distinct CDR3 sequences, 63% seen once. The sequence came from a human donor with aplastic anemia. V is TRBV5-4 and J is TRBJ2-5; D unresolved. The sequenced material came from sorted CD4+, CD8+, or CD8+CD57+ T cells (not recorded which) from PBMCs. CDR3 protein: CASSASQETQYF. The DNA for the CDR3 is TGTGCCAGCAGCGCTTCCCAAGAGACCCAGTACTTC.